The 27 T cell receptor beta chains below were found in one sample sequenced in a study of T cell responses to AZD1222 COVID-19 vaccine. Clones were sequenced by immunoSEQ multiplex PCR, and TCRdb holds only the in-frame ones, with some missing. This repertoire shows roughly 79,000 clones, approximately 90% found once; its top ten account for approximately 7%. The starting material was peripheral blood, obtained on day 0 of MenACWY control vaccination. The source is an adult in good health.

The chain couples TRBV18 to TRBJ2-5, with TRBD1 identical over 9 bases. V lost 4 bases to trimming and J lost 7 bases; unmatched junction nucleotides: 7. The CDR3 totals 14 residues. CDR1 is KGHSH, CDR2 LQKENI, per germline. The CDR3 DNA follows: TGTGCCAGCTCACAAGGACAGGGGAGGTGGACCCAGTACTTC. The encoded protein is CASSQGQGRWTQYF.

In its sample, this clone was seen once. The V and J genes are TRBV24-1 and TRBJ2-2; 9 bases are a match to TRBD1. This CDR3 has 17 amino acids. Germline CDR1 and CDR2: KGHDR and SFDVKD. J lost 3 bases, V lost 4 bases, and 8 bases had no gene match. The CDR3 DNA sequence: TGTGCCACCAGTGACCATGACAGGGGGTGGGACACCGGGGAGCTGTTTTTT. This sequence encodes CATSDHDRGWDTGELFF.

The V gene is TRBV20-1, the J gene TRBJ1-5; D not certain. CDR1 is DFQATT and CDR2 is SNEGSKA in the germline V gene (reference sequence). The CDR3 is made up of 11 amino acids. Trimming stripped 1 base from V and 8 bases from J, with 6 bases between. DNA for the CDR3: TGCAGTGCTAGAGCAGGTGAGCCCCAGCATTTT. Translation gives CSARAGEPQHF.

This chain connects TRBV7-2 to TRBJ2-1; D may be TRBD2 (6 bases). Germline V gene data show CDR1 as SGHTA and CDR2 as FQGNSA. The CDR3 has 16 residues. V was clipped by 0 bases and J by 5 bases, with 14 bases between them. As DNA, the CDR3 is TGTGCCAGCAGCTTAGCGTATAGCGGAGCCCACAATGAGCAGTTCTTC. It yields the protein CASSLAYSGAHNEQFF.

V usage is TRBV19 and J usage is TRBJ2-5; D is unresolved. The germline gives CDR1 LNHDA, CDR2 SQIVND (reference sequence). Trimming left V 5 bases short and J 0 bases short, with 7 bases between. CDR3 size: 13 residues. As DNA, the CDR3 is TGTGCCAGTAGTGCCCGGCACCAAGAGACCCAGTACTTC. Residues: CASSARHQETQYF.

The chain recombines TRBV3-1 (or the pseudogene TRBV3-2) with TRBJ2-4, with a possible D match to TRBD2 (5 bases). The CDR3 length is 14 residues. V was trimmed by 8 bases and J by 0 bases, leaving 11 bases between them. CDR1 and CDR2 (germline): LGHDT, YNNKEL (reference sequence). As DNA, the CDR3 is TGTGCCAGCCTGAGGGTCTTAGCCAAAAACATTCAGTACTTC. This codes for CASLRVLAKNIQYF.

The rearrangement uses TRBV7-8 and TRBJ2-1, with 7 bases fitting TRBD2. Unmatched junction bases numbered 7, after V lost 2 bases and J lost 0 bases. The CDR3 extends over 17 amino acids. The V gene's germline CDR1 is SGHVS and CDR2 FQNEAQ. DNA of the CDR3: TGTGCCAGCAGCTTATTTGCTAGCGGAAGCTCCTACAATGAGCAGTTCTTC. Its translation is CASSLFASGSSYNEQFF. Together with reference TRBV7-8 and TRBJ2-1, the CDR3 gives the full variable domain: GAGVSQSPRYKVAKRGQDVALRCDPISGHVSLFWYQQALGQGPEFLTYFQNEAQLDKSGLPSDRFFAERPEGSVSTLKIQRTQQEDSAVYLCASSLFASGSSYNEQFFGPGTRLTVL.

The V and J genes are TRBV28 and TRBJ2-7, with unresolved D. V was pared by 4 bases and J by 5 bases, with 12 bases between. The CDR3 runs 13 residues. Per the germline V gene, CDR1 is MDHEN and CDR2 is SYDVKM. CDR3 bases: TGTGCCAGCAGTTCCCGGATGTTTCACGAGCAGTACTTC. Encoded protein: CASSSRMFHEQYF.

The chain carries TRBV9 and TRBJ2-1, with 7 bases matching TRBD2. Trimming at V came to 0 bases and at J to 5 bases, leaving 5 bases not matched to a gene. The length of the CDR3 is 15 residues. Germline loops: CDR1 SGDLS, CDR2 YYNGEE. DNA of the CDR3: TGTGCCAGCAGCGTAGATCCCGGGGGGAACAATGAGCAGTTCTTC. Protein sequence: CASSVDPGGNNEQFF.

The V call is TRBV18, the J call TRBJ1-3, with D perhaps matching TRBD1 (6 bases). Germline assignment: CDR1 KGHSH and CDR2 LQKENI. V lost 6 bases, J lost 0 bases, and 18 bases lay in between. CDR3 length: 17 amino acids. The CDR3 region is CASSPPRQARSGNTIYF. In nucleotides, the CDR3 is TGTGCCAGCTCGCCCCCCCGACAGGCACGCTCTGGAAACACCATATATTTT.

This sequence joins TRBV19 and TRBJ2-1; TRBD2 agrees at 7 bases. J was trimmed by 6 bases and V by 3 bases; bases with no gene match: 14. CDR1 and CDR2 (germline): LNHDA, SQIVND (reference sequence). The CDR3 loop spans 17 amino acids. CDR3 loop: CASSMRGSGLVGNEQFF. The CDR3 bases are TGTGCCAGTAGTATGAGGGGTAGCGGACTAGTCGGCAATGAGCAGTTCTTC.

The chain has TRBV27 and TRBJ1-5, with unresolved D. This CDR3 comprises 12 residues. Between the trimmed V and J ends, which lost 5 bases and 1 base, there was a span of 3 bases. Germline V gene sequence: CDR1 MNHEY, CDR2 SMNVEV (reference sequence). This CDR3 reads CASSKSNQPQHF. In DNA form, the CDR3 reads TGTGCCAGCAGTAAAAGCAATCAGCCCCAGCATTTT.

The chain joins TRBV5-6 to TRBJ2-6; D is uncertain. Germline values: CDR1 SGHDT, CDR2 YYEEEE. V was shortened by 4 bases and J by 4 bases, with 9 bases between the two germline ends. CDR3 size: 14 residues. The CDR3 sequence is CASSHTQGANVLTF. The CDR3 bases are TGTGCCAGCAGCCACACGCAAGGGGCCAACGTCCTGACTTTC.

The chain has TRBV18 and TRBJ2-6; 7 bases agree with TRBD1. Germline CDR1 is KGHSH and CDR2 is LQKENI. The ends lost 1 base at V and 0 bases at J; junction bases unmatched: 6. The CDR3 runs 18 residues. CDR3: CASSPQTGFLSGANVLTF. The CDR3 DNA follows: TGTGCCAGCTCACCACAGACAGGGTTCCTCTCTGGGGCCAACGTCCTGACTTTC.

CDR3 protein: CASSYRAGNTIYF. The DNA for the CDR3 is TGTGCCAGCAGTTACAGGGCTGGAAACACCATATATTTT. The chain employs TRBV6-5 and TRBJ1-3; D gene ambiguous. V was shortened by 2 bases and J by 2 bases, with 4 bases between the two germline ends. The CDR3 length is 13 residues. Germline-derived CDR1 and CDR2 are MNHEY and SVGAGI.

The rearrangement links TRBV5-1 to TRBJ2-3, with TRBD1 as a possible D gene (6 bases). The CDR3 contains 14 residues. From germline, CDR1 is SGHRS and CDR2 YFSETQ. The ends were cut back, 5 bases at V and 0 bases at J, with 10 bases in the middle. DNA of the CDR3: TGCGCCAGCAGGGAACAGGGAAGCACAGATACGCAGTATTTT. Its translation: CASREQGSTDTQYF.

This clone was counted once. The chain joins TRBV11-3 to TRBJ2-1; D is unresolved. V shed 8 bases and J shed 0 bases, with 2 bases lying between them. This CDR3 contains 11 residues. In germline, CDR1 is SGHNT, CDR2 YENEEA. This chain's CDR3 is CASGSYNEQFF. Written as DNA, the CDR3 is TGTGCCAGCGGCTCCTACAATGAGCAGTTCTTC.

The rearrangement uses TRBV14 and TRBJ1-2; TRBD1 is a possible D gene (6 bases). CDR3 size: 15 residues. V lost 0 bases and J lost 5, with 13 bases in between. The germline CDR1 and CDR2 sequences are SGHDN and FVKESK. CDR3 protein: CASSQDRGRGYGYTF. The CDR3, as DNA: TGTGCCAGCAGCCAAGATCGGGGCAGGGGATATGGCTACACCTTC.

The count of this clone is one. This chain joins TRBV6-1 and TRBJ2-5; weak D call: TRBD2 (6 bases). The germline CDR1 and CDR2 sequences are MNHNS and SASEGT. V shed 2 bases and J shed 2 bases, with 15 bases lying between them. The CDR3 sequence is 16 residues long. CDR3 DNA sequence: TGTGCCAGCAGTGAAAGGAAATCTGGGAGGCAAGAGACCCAGTACTTC. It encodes CASSERKSGRQETQYF.

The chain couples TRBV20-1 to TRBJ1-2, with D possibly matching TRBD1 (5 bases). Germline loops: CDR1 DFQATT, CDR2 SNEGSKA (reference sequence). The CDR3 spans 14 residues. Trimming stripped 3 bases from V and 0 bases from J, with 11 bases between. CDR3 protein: CSASGSGTNYGYTF. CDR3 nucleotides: TGCAGTGCTAGTGGGTCAGGGACTAACTATGGCTACACCTTC.

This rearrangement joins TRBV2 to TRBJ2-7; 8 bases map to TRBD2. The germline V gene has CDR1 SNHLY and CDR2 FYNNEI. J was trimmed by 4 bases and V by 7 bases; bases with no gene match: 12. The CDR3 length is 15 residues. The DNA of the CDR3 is TGTGCCAGCAAGTTAACTAGCGGAAATCCGTACGAGCAGTACTTC. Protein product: CASKLTSGNPYEQYF.

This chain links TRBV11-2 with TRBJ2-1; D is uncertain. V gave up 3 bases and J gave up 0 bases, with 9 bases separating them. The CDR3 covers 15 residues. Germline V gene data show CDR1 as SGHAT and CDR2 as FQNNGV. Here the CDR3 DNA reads TGTGCCAGCAGCTTGGTTCTGAGCTCCTACAATGAGCAGTTCTTC. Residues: CASSLVLSSYNEQFF.

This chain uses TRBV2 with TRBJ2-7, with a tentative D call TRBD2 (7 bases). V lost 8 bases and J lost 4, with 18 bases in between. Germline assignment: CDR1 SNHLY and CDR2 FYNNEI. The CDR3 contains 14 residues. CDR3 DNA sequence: TGTGCCAGCGCGAGGGAGGGGGGGTCGTACGAGCAGTACTTC. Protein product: CASAREGGSYEQYF.

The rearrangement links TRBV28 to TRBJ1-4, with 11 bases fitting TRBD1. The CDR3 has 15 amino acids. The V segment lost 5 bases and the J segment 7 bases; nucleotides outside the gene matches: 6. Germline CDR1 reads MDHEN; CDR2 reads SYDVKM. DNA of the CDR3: TGTGCCAGCAGTCTTCCCGGGACAGGGGGTGAAAAACTGTTTTTT. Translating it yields CASSLPGTGGEKLFF.

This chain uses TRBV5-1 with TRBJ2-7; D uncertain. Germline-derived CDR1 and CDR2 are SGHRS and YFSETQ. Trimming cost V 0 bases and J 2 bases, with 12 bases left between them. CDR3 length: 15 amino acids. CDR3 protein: CASSLGSSETYEQYF. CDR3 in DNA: TGCGCCAGCAGCTTGGGATCATCAGAAACCTACGAGCAGTACTTC.

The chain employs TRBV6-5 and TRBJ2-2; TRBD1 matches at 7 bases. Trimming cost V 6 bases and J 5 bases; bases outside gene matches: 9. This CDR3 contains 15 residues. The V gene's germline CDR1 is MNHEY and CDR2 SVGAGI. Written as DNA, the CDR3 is TGTGCCAGCAGCCTAGGACAGGTGTCAACCGGGGAGCTGTTTTTT. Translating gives CASSLGQVSTGELFF.

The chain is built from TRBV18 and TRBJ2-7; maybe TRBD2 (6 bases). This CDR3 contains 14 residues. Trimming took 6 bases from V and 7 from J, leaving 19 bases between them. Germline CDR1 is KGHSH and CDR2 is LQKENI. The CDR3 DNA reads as TGTGCCAGCTCGACATACTCGGGGGATAGGGAGCAGTACTTC. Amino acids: CASSTYSGDREQYF.